A single sample gave rise to the 18 T cell receptor beta chains below, sequenced in a study of PD-L1 blockade in urothelial cancer. Profiling relied on immunoSEQ multiplex PCR, and the TCRdb table lists in-frame clones only, not all of them. The top ten hold less than 2% of the sample, which has 15,000 to 20,000 clones, approximately 80% seen once. Described time point: peripheral blood 6 weeks after treatment start. Specimen: PBMCs, collected around atezolizumab (anti-PD-L1) treatment. Receptors were obtained from a man aged 50-60 years with urothelial cancer.

This sequence joins TRBV11-2 and TRBJ1-4; 9 nucleotides line up with TRBD1. V dropped 0 bases and J dropped 7; count of bases not matched to a gene: 9. Germline V gives CDR1 SGHAT, CDR2 FQNNGV. The CDR3 spans 17 residues. CDR3 in DNA: TGTGCCAGCAGCTTAGAGGCACAGGGGGCGCGGGGTGAAAAACTGTTTTTT. This translates into CASSLEAQGARGEKLFF.

This clone was counted a single time. The V and J genes are TRBV4-1 and TRBJ2-3; possible D gene TRBD1, 6 bases. CDR3 length equals 17 residues. Germline V lookup: CDR1 MGHRA, CDR2 YSYEKL. V lost 3 bases, J lost 3 bases, and 19 bases lay in between. This chain's CDR3 is CASSQGQGIGKTDTQYF. In nucleotides, the CDR3 is TGCGCCAGCAGCCAGGGTCAGGGGATCGGGAAAACAGATACGCAGTATTTT.

This clone was detected only once. The CDR3 sequence: CASSYTTGQGSGYTF. The DNA for the CDR3 is TGTGCCAGCAGTTACACTACCGGACAGGGATCCGGCTACACCTTC. The genes are TRBV6-5 and TRBJ1-2, with TRBD1 matching over 8 bases. V trimming: 2 bases; J trimming: 8 bases; junction bases outside the gene matches: 10. In germline, CDR1 is MNHEY, CDR2 SVGAGI. The CDR3 length is 15 residues.

This sequence joins TRBV21-1 and TRBJ1-2; TRBD1 is the table's D call and was not checked against the DNA. TRBV21-1 is termed a pseudogene. The CDR3 covers 17 residues. Here the CDR3 reads CASFRGAGGAIDYGYTF. CDR3 bases: TGTGCCAGTTTCAGGGGAGCAGGGGGCGCGATTGACTATGGCTACACCTTC.

The chain uses TRBV5-1 and TRBJ2-3, with D possibly matching TRBD1 (6 bases). CDR1 is SGHRS, CDR2 YFSETQ, per germline. V lost 6 bases and J 3 bases, leaving 14 bases between the germline ends. The CDR3 is 14 amino acids. The CDR3 protein is CASNPLGTTDTQYF. The CDR3 DNA follows: TGCGCCAGCAACCCGCTAGGGACAACAGATACGCAGTATTTT.

The chain recombines TRBV28 with TRBJ1-2; 8 positions agree with TRBD1. The CDR3 is made up of 13 amino acids. The V gene end was trimmed by 9 bases and the J gene end by 8 bases; junction bases not matched to a gene: 11. Per the germline V gene, CDR1 is MDHEN and CDR2 is SYDVKM. CDR3 DNA sequence: TGTGCCAGTGTACAGGGGAGGACAGGGGGCTACACCTTC. This codes for CASVQGRTGGYTF.

The V and J genes are TRBV5-1 and TRBJ1-2; D is ambiguous. The CDR3 length is 15 residues. Trimming cost V 6 bases and J 0 bases, with 15 bases left between them. Germline V lookup: CDR1 SGHRS, CDR2 YFSETQ. CDR3 sequence (DNA): TGCGCCAGCATCCTTATCCCCGGGACTAACTATGGCTACACCTTC. Protein: CASILIPGTNYGYTF. The variable domain in full, completed from reference TRBV5-1 and TRBJ1-2, reads KAGVTQTPRYLIKTRGQQVTLSCSPISGHRSVSWYQQTPGQGLQFLFEYFSETQRNKGNFPGRFSGRQFSNSRSEMNVSTLELGDSALYLCASILIPGTNYGYTFGSGTRLTVV.

This chain uses TRBV7-8 with TRBJ1-1, with D tentatively TRBD1 (5 bases). The CDR3 is 16 residues long. V was shortened by 2 bases and J by 1 base, with 14 bases between the two germline ends. The germline V gene encodes CDR1 SGHVS and CDR2 FQNEAQ. The CDR3 nucleotides read TGTGCCAGCAGCTTACGTAACAGGATATCGAACACTGAAGCTTTCTTT. Its translation: CASSLRNRISNTEAFF.

This chain connects TRBV9 to TRBJ2-1, with a tentative D call TRBD2 (6 bases). The CDR3 spans 15 residues. Germline-derived CDR1 and CDR2 are SGDLS and YYNGEE. Trimming took 0 bases from V and 3 from J, leaving 10 bases between them. The CDR3 protein is CASSVGPGDYNEQFF. Written as DNA, the CDR3 is TGTGCCAGCAGCGTAGGGCCGGGAGACTACAATGAGCAGTTCTTC.

This chain connects TRBV7-9 to TRBJ2-3; no definite D call. In germline, CDR1 is SEHNR, CDR2 FQNEAQ (reference sequence). V lost 6 bases, J lost 3 bases, and 10 bases lay in between. The CDR3 length is 13 residues. In nucleotides, the CDR3 is TGTGCCAGCAGTTCTTTATTTACAGATACGCAGTATTTT. Protein: CASSSLFTDTQYF.

The chain recombines TRBV28 with TRBJ2-7; 7 nucleotides line up with TRBD1. The V gene's germline CDR1 is MDHEN and CDR2 SYDVKM. The CDR3 contains 14 residues. V trimming: 5 bases; J trimming: 3 bases; junction bases outside the gene matches: 7. CDR3 amino acids: CASSQTGTNYEQYV. The CDR3 DNA follows: TGTGCCAGCAGTCAGACAGGGACCAACTACGAGCAGTACGTC.

This chain uses TRBV5-1 with TRBJ2-3; 12 positions agree with TRBD2. Trimming cost V 5 bases and J 2 bases; bases outside gene matches: 3. CDR3 length equals 15 residues. Germline CDR1 is SGHRS and CDR2 is YFSETQ. Here the CDR3 reads CASSGLAGNTDTQYF. The CDR3 DNA is TGCGCCAGCAGTGGACTAGCGGGAAACACAGATACGCAGTATTTT.

The chain couples TRBV6-1 to TRBJ2-2; 8 nucleotides line up with TRBD1. Trimming cost V 4 bases and J 0 bases; bases outside gene matches: 7. Per the germline V gene, CDR1 is MNHNS and CDR2 is SASEGT. The CDR3 spans 17 residues. In DNA form, the CDR3 reads TGTGCCAGCAGTGGGCCCCAACAGGGGGCGAACACCGGGGAGCTGTTTTTT. This encodes CASSGPQQGANTGELFF.

J is TRBJ1-1 and V is TRBV7-9, with a weak D call TRBD1 (6 bases). Germline lookup yields CDR1 SEHNR and CDR2 FQNEAQ (reference sequence). The CDR3 loop spans 17 amino acids. V was cut by 5 bases and J by 4 bases, with 23 bases left in between. This chain's CDR3 is CASSLRSGGQRGTEAFF. DNA of the CDR3: TGTGCCAGCAGCCTTAGAAGCGGGGGGCAAAGGGGCACTGAAGCTTTCTTT.

The rearrangement joins TRBV29-1 to TRBJ2-7; 11 bases line up with TRBD1. CDR3 length equals 11 residues. Germline V gene sequence: CDR1 SQVTM, CDR2 ANQGSEA. The V and J ends lost 7 bases and 6 bases, in that order; junction bases with no gene match: 2. CDR3 sequence: CSAGTGGEQYF. For the CDR3, the DNA is TGCAGCGCCGGGACAGGGGGCGAGCAGTACTTC.

The CDR3 region has the DNA TGTGCCAGCAGCTTAGCTCCAGGGTTTCTCGAGCAGTACTTC. It codes for CASSLAPGFLEQYF. The rearrangement links TRBV7-8 to TRBJ2-7, with D perhaps matching TRBD1 (5 bases). The V gene lost 0 bases and the J gene lost 6 bases, with 12 bases spanning the gap. Looked up from germline, CDR1 is SGHVS and CDR2 is FQNEAQ. CDR3 length equals 14 residues.

The chain combines TRBV30 with TRBJ1-4, with TRBD1 as a possible D gene (6 bases). V lost 3 bases to trimming and J lost 5 bases, with 13 bases between them. Per the germline V gene, CDR1 is GTSNPN and CDR2 is SVGIG (reference sequence). CDR3 length: 14 residues. CDR3 DNA: TGTGCCTGGAGCGGGGGGCCCACAAATGAAAAACTGTTTTTT. This sequence encodes CAWSGGPTNEKLFF.

The chain is built from TRBV15 and TRBJ1-2, with TRBD1 matching over 10 bases. The CDR3 covers 17 residues. The ends lost 0 bases at V and 7 bases at J; junction bases unmatched: 11. Germline CDR1 reads LNHNV; CDR2 reads YYDKDF (reference sequence). The CDR3 bases are TGTGCCACCAGCAGAGATAGTTGGGGACAGGGGCCAGGTGGCTACACCTTC. Its protein product is CATSRDSWGQGPGGYTF.